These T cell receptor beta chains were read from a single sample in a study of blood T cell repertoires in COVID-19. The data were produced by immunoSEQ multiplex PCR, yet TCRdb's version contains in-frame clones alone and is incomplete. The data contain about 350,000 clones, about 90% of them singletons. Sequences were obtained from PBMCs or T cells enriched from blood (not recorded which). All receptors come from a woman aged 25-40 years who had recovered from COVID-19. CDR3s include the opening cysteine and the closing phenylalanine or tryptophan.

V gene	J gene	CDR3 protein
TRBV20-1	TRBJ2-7	CSASVPVYEQYF
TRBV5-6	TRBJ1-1	CASSLELGNTEAFF
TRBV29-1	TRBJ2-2	CSVLAGGSRTGELFF
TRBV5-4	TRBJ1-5	CASSLDRQQPQHF
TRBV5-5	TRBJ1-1	CASAPLGQGNTEAFF
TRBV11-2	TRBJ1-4	CASSWTGANEKLFF
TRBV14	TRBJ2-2	CASSQDPGFITGELFF
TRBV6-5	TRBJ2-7	CASSSTGTGYHEQYF
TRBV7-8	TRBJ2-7	CASSKLQVSYEQYF
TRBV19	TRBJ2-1	CASSIQASSYNEQFF
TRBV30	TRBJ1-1	CAWNRGDTEAFF
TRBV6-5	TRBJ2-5	CASSYSPSGQQETQYF
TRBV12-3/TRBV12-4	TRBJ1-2	CASRQNYGYTF
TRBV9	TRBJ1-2	CASSSGTGLYGYTF
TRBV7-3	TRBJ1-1	CASSLTGMENEAFF
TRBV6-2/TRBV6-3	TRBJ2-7	CASSYSVRGSYSYEQYF
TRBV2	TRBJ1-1	CASTGQGSSQAFF
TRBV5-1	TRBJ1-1	CASSLGAGGQTEAFF
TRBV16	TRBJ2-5	CASSPPRRGQETQYF
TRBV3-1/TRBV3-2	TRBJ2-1	CASSQGSSGSTYNEQFF
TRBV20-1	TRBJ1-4	CSAVNEKLFF
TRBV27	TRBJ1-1	CASSSDRVSEAFF
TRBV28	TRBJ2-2	CASSSPSGYSGELFF
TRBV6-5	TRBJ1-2	CASSYSTGDNYGYTF